This is a list of T cell receptor beta chains from one sample in a study of T cell changes during pregnancy in multiple sclerosis. Profiled with immunoSEQ multiplex PCR; TCRdb holds only in-frame clones, not every one. The repertoire holds about 31,000 clones, roughly 87% seen once, with roughly 7.9% in the top ten. Here the sequenced sample was CD8+ T cells from peripheral blood mononuclear cells, taken before pregnancy. These receptor sequences come from a female donor with multiple sclerosis, enrolled in a pregnancy study. CDR3s include the opening cysteine and the closing phenylalanine or tryptophan. D genes are given only for firm matches. Clone size is not always given. Where it is, it says once, few, many or a class for expanded clones.

cdr3_nt,cdr3_aa,j_call,clone_size,d_call,v_call,cdr3_length
TGTGCCAGCAGCTCGAGGACTAGCGGGGAGAGGACCCAGTACTTC,CASSSRTSGERTQYF,TRBJ2-5,NA,TRBD2,TRBV11-3,15
TGTGCCAGCAGCCAAGAACTAGCGGGAGGAGACGAGCAGTACTTC,CASSQELAGGDEQYF,TRBJ2-7,NA,TRBD2,TRBV5-5,15
TGTGCCAGCAGTGAAGGGCCAGCGAGAACGGACTATGGCTACACCTTC,CASSEGPARTDYGYTF,TRBJ1-2,many,NA,TRBV2,16
TGTGCCAGCAGCTTGGGTAGCGGGGTTCACACCGGGGAGCTGTTTTTT,CASSLGSGVHTGELFF,TRBJ2-2,NA,TRBD2,TRBV7-6,16
TGTGCCAGCAGTATAGGACAGGGCTACGAGCAGTACTTC,CASSIGQGYEQYF,TRBJ2-7,NA,TRBD1,TRBV6-1,13
TGTGCCAGCAGTGAAGTTAGAGGGTCCGGAAACACTGAAGCTTTCTTT,CASSEVRGSGNTEAFF,TRBJ1-1,many,NA,TRBV6-1,16
TGTGCCAGCAGTGAGGAGGTGGATGGCTACACCTTC,CASSEEVDGYTF,TRBJ1-2,medium-sized,NA,TRBV6-1,12
TGTGCCAGCAGTCCCGGGACAGGGTTTTCAGATACGCAGTATTTT,CASSPGTGFSDTQYF,TRBJ2-3,NA,TRBD1,TRBV5-8,15
TGTGCCACCAGCGGACAGGGGAATAATTCACCCCTCCACTTT,CATSGQGNNSPLHF,TRBJ1-6,NA,TRBD1,TRBV15,14
TGTGCCAGCAGCCCGTCCCTTATAGGGGCCACCTCTGGAAACACCATATATTTT,CASSPSLIGATSGNTIYF,TRBJ1-3,NA,NA,TRBV11-2,18
TGTGCCAGCCCCCACGGTGAAGATACGCAGTATTTT,CASPHGEDTQYF,TRBJ2-3,NA,NA,TRBV6-4,12
TGTGCCAGCAGGCGGGTTGGGGAGACCCAGTACTTC,CASRRVGETQYF,TRBJ2-5,NA,NA,TRBV27,12
TGTGCCAGCAGTGGCCCAGTGGTAGCGGAGTACTACGAGCAGTACTTC,CASSGPVVAEYYEQYF,TRBJ2-7,once,NA,TRBV28,16
TGTGCCACCAGGGAGGGCGCCTACAATGAGCAGTTCTTC,CATREGAYNEQFF,TRBJ2-1,once,NA,TRBV15,13
TGTGCCAGCAGTTTACAGGGGAACACTGAAGCTTTCTTT,CASSLQGNTEAFF,TRBJ1-1,NA,NA,TRBV27,13
TGTGCCAGCAGTTGGGACAGCACCTACGAGCAGTACTTC,CASSWDSTYEQYF,TRBJ2-7,NA,TRBD1,TRBV27,13
TGCGCCAGCAGCTTGTTTCAGGGCTTTAGCAACACTGAAGCTTTCTTT,CASSLFQGFSNTEAFF,TRBJ1-1,NA,NA,TRBV5-1,16
TGCGCCAGCAGCCAAGACAGGGGAAACACTGAAGCTTTCTTT,CASSQDRGNTEAFF,TRBJ1-1,NA,NA,TRBV4-3,14
TGTGCCAGCAAGAACAGGATCAACAATGAGCAGTTCTTC,CASKNRINNEQFF,TRBJ2-1,few,NA,TRBV6-1,13
TGCGCCAGCAGCTTGGGGGGCAGCCCACCCCCTAACTATGGCTACACCTTC,CASSLGGSPPPNYGYTF,TRBJ1-2,NA,NA,TRBV5-1,17
TGTGCCGGCAGTGAATGGGGCAGTTCCCAAGAGACCCAGTACTTC,CAGSEWGSSQETQYF,TRBJ2-5,NA,NA,TRBV25-1,15
TGTGCCAGCAGTTACCTAGTTGGGTACAATGAGCAGTTCTTC,CASSYLVGYNEQFF,TRBJ2-1,NA,NA,TRBV6-5,14
TGTGCCAGTGGACAGGTTAACACTGAAGCTTTCTTT,CASGQVNTEAFF,TRBJ1-1,NA,TRBD1,TRBV19,12
TGTGCCAGCAGTTTTGACGGGGGGAGCTCCTACAATGAGCAGTTCTTC,CASSFDGGSSYNEQFF,TRBJ2-1,once,TRBD2,TRBV27,16
TGTGCCAGCAGTTTATGGCAGGAGGTGAACACTGAAGCTTTCTTT,CASSLWQEVNTEAFF,TRBJ1-1,few,NA,TRBV28,15
TGTGCCAGCAGCACTCCTTGGGCAGGGTGCTCCTACGAGCAGTACTTC,CASSTPWAGCSYEQYF,TRBJ2-7,NA,NA,TRBV21-1,16
TGTGCCAGCAGCTCGACCAATGTTCTAGTTTTCGGGGAGCTGTTTTTT,CASSSTNVLVFGELFF,TRBJ2-2,NA,NA,TRBV13,16
TGTGCCAGCAGTAACCTTCACCCCAAGGGACTAGCGGGAGTCCCCAATGAGCAGTTCTTC,CASSNLHPKGLAGVPNEQFF,TRBJ2-1,once,TRBD2,TRBV28,20
TGTGCCAGCAGCTTGGAGGGCCTTTGGAATGAGCAGTTCTTC,CASSLEGLWNEQFF,TRBJ2-1,NA,NA,TRBV7-9,14
TGTGCCAGCAGCATCAAGACAGATTACGAGCAGTACTTC,CASSIKTDYEQYF,TRBJ2-7,NA,NA,TRBV27,13
TGTGCCAGCAGCCCCGGCGAGGGATCTTACTACAATGAGCAGTTCTTC,CASSPGEGSYYNEQFF,TRBJ2-1,NA,NA,TRBV7-3,16
TGTGCCAGCAGTCCCCACATCCAAGAGACCCAGTACTTC,CASSPHIQETQYF,TRBJ2-5,NA,NA,TRBV28,13
TGCGCCAGCAGTTGGACTACAGGGAACACCGGGGAGCTGTTTTTT,CASSWTTGNTGELFF,TRBJ2-2,NA,NA,TRBV5-1,15
TGTGCCAGCAGTCCCCGGGGGGGCATCAATTCACCCCTCCACTTT,CASSPRGGINSPLHF,TRBJ1-6,NA,NA,TRBV6-5,15
TGTGCCAGCAGTTCGTACAGGGATGGCTACACCTTC,CASSSYRDGYTF,TRBJ1-2,NA,NA,TRBV27,12
TGTGCCAGCAGCTTAGGTTTGACAGCGACAGATACGCAGTATTTT,CASSLGLTATDTQYF,TRBJ2-3,NA,NA,TRBV7-8,15
TGTGCCATCAGTGGTCCCAGGGAGGAGCGATCCTACGAGCAGTACTTC,CAISGPREERSYEQYF,TRBJ2-7,NA,NA,TRBV10-3,16
TGTGCCAGCAGATTGACCGCGGGGGGGGTCCCTTACGAGCAGTACTTC,CASRLTAGGVPYEQYF,TRBJ2-7,NA,TRBD2,TRBV27,16
TGTGCCAGCAGTTTCTCAAGGGGATGGGCTGAAGCTTTCTTT,CASSFSRGWAEAFF,TRBJ1-1,NA,NA,TRBV27,14
TGTGCCAGCAGCGTAGGGACTGGGAACACTGAAGCTTTCTTT,CASSVGTGNTEAFF,TRBJ1-1,NA,NA,TRBV9,14
TGTGCCAGCAGTTTGGGGACAGTAAATCAGCCCCAGCATTTT,CASSLGTVNQPQHF,TRBJ1-5,NA,TRBD1,TRBV27,14
TGTGCCAGCAGCTTATCATCACCCGGGGGGCACTACGAGCAGTACTTC,CASSLSSPGGHYEQYF,TRBJ2-7,NA,NA,TRBV7-8,16
TGTGCCAGCAGTTTCAGGGGAGATGAAGCTTTCTTT,CASSFRGDEAFF,TRBJ1-1,NA,NA,TRBV27,12